This T cell receptor (beta chain) was found in a study of OX40 agonist ivuxolimab in advanced cancers. General notes on the study: The costimulatory receptor OX40 (CD134) was targeted by ivuxolimab, a fully human IgG2 agonistic monoclonal antibody. The point of sequencing TCRbeta in the periphery was to test whether ivuxolimab changed TCR sequence diversity and drove clonal T-cell expansion. Of the roughly 52 patients in dose escalation, 19 had hepatocellular carcinoma, about 15 had melanoma, 9 had renal cell carcinoma and 9 had head and neck cancer. Intravenous ivuxolimab was administered to patients every 2 weeks at six dose levels: 0.01, 0.1, 0.3, 1.5, 3 and 10 mg/kg. Partial responses were achieved by three dose-escalation patients, of whom one had hepatocellular carcinoma and two had cutaneous melanoma. A male proportion of 75% to 85% and a mean age of 60 years, ranging from about 20 to 79, were recorded for the dose-escalation cohort. Prior anti-PD-1, anti-PD-L1 or anti-CTLA-4 therapy was permitted, and checkpoint inhibitors had been received by under 50% of dose-escalation patients. The monotherapy dose-escalation portion (N of about 52 patients) of the phase I ivuxolimab trial is reported in the paper. Broad study findings and their caveats: In the 0.1-3.0 mg/kg groups, partial responders had among the lowest normalized peripheral clonal expansion, particularly in CD8+ T cells. After ivuxolimab, CD8+ T cells had more expanded clones than CD4+ T cells on average. Low levels of normalized T-cell clonal expansion were also seen in some patients who did not respond. The antigen specificity of the clonally expanded peripheral T cells was not determined. At doses of 0.1 to 3.0 mg/kg, clonal expansion of both CD4+ and CD8+ blood T cells was observed from baseline to week 6.

Genomic DNA was extracted from sorted cells for sequencing of the TCRbeta CDR3 region. The immunoSEQ Assay was used for sequencing of TCRbeta CDR3 regions. TCRdb re-hosts the immuneACCESS table, in-frame sequences only. Its copies lack some clones; in the studies checked, an unresolved V gene accounts for under half of them, and the cause for the rest is not known. This sample holds approximately 24,000 clones; more than 80% were observed only once. The ten largest clonotypes hold approximately 16% of the sample. A single count supports this clone. Its target antigen remains unknown. No qualities accompany the bases; no much larger clone lies one base away. The CDR3 spans 11 residues, from the cysteine through the phenylalanine. Only the CDR3 DNA is retained, 33 bases long and in frame from the first base. From a lookup of the germline V gene (reference sequence), CDR1 and CDR2 are MNHNY and SVGAGI. Relative to germline, V is 5 bases shorter and J is 6 bases shorter, with 8 bases between their ends.

The trial excluded patients who had a history of autoimmune disease or were on systemic immunosuppression. In every dose cohort, peripheral blood was drawn for TCR sequencing at baseline, cycle 4 day 1, and cycle 7 day 1. The samples were drawn from a first-in-human, open-label, multicenter phase I dose-escalation trial of ivuxolimab. The trial enrolled adults with locally advanced or metastatic head and neck squamous cell, hepatocellular, melanoma or renal cell carcinoma. Before TCR sequencing, CD4+ and CD8+ T cells were separately sorted from peripheral blood. Sequenced material: CD4+ or CD8+ T cells sorted from blood, taken in a trial of the OX40 agonist ivuxolimab. The origin of this receptor is an adult with an advanced solid tumor such as melanoma, head and neck, liver or kidney cancer. The sequence joins TRBV6-6 to TRBJ2-7, and TRBD2 may be the D gene, going by 5 matching bases. For the CDR3, the sequence is CASSARAEQYF. The sequenced DNA is TGTGCCAGCAGTGCGCGGGCCGAGCAGTACTTC.